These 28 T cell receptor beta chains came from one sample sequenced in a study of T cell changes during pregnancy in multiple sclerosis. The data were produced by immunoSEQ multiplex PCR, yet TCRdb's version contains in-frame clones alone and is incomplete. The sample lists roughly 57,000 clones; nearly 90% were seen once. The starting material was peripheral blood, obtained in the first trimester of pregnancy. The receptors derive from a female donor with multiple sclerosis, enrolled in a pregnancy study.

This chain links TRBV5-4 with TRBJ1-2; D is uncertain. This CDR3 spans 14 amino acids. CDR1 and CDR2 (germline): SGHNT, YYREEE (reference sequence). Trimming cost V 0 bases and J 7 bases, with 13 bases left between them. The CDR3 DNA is TGTGCCAGCAGCTTGGAGACTGCCGGCGGTGGCTACACCTTC. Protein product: CASSLETAGGGYTF.

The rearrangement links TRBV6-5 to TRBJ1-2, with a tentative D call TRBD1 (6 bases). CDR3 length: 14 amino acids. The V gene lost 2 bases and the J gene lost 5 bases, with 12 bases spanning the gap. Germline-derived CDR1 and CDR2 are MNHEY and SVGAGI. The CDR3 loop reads CASSYVSQGYGYTF. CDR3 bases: TGTGCCAGCAGTTACGTCTCGCAGGGGTATGGCTACACCTTC.

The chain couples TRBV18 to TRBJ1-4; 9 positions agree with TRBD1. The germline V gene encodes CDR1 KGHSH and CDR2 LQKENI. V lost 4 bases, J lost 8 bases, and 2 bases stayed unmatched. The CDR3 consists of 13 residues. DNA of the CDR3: TGTGCCAGCTCACGACAGGGGGGAGAAAAACTGTTTTTT. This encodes CASSRQGGEKLFF.

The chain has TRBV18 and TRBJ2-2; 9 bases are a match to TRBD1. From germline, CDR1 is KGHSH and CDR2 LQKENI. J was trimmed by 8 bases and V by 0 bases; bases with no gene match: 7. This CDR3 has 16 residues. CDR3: CASSPPVGQGLGELFF. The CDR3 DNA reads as TGTGCCAGCTCACCACCGGTGGGACAGGGTCTTGGGGAGCTGTTTTTT.

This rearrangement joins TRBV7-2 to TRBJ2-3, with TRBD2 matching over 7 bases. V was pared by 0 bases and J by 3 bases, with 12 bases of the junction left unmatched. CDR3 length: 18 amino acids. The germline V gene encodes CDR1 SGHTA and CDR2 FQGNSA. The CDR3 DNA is TGTGCCAGCAGCTTAGCTGGAGGGAGGGCCCTCTCGACAGATACGCAGTATTTT. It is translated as CASSLAGGRALSTDTQYF.

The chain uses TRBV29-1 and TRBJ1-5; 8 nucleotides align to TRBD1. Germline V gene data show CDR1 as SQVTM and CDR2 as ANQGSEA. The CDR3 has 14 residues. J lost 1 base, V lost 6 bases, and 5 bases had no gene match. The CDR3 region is CSVSGGESNQPQHF. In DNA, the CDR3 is TGCAGCGTCTCAGGGGGCGAGAGCAATCAGCCCCAGCATTTT.

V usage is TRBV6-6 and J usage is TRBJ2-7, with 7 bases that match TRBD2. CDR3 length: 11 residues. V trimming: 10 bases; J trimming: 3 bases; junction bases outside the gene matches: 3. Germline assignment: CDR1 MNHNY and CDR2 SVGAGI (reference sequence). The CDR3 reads CATGGVYEQYF. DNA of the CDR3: TGTGCCACGGGGGGAGTCTACGAGCAGTACTTC.

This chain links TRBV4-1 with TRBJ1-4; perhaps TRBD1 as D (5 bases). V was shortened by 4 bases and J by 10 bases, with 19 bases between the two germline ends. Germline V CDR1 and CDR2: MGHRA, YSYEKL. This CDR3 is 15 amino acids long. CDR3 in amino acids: CASSLPGRVLVKLFF. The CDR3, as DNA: TGCGCCAGCAGCCTACCGGGCAGGGTGTTGGTAAAACTGTTTTTT.

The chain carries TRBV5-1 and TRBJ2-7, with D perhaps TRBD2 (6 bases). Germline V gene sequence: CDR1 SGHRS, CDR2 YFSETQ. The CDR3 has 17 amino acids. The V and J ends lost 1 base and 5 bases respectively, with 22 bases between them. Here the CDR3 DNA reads TGCGCCAGCAGCTTGATTAGCGGATCCGACGTTCCTAACGAGCAGTACTTC. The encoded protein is CASSLISGSDVPNEQYF.

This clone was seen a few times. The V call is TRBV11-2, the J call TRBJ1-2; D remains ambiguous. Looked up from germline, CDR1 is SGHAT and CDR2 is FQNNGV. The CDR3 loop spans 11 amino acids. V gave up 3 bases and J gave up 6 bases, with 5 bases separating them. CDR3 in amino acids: CASSFRNGYTF. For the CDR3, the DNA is TGTGCCAGCAGCTTCAGGAATGGCTACACCTTC.

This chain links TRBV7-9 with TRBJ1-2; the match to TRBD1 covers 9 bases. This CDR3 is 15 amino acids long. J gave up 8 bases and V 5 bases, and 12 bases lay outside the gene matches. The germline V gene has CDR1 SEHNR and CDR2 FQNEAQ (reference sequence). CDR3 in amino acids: CASSNRDRASGGYTF. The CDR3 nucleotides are TGTGCCAGCAGCAACCGGGACAGGGCCTCTGGGGGCTACACCTTC.

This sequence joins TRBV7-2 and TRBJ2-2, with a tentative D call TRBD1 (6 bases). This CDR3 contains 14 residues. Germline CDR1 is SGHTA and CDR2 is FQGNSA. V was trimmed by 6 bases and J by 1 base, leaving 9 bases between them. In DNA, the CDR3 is TGTGCCAGCAGTCCGACAGGGAACACCGGGGAGCTGTTTTTT. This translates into CASSPTGNTGELFF.

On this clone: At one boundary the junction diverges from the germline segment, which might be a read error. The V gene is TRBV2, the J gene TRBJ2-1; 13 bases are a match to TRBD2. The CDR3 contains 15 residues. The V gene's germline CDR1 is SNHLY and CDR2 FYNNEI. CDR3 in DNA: TGTGCCAGCAGAGAGACTAGCGGGGGGCATAATGTGCAGTTCTTC. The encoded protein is CASRETSGGHNVQFF.

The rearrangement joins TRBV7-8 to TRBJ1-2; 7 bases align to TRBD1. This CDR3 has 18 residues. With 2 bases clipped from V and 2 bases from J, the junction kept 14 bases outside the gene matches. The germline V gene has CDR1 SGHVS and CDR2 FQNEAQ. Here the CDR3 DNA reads TGTGCCAGCAGCTTATCAATTCAGGGGGAAGTTGTAAACTATGGCTACACCTTC. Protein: CASSLSIQGEVVNYGYTF. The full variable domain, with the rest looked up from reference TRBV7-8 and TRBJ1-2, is GAGVSQSPRYKVAKRGQDVALRCDPISGHVSLFWYQQALGQGPEFLTYFQNEAQLDKSGLPSDRFFAERPEGSVSTLKIQRTQQEDSAVYLCASSLSIQGEVVNYGYTFGSGTRLTVV.

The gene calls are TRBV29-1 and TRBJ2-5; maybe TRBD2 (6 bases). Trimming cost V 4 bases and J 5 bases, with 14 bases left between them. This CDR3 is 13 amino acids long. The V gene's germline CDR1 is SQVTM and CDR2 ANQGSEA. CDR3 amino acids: CSVGASVGETQYF. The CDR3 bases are TGCAGCGTTGGGGCTAGCGTCGGGGAGACCCAGTACTTC.

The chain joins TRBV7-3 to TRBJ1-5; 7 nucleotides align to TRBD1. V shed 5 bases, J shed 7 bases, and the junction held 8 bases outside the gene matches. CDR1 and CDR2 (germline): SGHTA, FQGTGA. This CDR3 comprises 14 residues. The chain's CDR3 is CASSVTGSEQPQHF. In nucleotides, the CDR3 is TGTGCCAGCAGCGTGACAGGGTCTGAACAGCCCCAGCATTTT.

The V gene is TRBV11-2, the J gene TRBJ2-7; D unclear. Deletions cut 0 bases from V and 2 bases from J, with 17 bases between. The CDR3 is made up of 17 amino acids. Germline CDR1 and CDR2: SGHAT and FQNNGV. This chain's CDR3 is CASSLEVGRPIPYEQYF. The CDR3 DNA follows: TGTGCCAGCAGCTTAGAGGTCGGCAGGCCCATTCCCTACGAGCAGTACTTC.

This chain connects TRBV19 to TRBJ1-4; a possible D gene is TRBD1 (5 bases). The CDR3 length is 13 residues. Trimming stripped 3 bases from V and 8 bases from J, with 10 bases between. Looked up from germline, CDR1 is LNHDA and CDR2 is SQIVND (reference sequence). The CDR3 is CASSMGLREKLFF. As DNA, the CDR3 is TGTGCCAGTAGTATGGGACTCCGGGAAAAACTGTTTTTT.

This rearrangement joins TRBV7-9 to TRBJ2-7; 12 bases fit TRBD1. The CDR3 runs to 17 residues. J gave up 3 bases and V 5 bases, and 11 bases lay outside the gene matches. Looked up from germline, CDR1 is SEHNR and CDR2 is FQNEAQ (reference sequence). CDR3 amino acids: CASSVQGGQGAIYEQYF. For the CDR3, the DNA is TGTGCCAGCAGCGTCCAGGGGGGACAGGGGGCAATCTACGAGCAGTACTTC.

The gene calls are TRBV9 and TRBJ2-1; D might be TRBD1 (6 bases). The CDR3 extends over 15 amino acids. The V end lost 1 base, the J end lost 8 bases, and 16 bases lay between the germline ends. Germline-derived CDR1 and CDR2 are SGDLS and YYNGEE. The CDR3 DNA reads TGTGCCAGCAGCGTAAGTGATAGGGGGTCCTATGAGCAGTTCTTC. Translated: CASSVSDRGSYEQFF.

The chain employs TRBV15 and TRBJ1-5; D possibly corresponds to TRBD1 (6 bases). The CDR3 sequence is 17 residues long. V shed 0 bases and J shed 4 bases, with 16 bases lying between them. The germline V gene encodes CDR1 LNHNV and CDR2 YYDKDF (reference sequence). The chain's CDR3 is CATSREWGGLGNQPQHF. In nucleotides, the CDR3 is TGTGCCACCAGCAGAGAATGGGGGGGGCTGGGGAATCAGCCCCAGCATTTT.

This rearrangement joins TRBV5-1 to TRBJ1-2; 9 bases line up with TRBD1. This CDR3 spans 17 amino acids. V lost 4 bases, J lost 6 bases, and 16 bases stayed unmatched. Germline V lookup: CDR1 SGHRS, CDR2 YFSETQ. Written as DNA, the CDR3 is TGCGCCAGCAGCGCCAAAGCCCTACTGGGACAGGGAGATGGCTACACCTTC. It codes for CASSAKALLGQGDGYTF.

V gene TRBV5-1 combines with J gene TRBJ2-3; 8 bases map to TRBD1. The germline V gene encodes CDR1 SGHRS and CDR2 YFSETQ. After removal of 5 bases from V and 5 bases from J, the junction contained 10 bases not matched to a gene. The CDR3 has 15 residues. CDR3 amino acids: CASRSTGGTVDTQYF. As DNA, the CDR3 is TGCGCCAGCAGGTCTACAGGGGGGACAGTAGATACGCAGTATTTT.

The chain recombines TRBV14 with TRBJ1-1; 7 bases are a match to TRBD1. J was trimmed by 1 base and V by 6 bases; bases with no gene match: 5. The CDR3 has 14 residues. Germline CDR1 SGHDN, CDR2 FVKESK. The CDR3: CASRRQGENTEAFF. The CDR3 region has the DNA TGTGCCAGCAGGCGACAGGGAGAGAACACTGAAGCTTTCTTT.

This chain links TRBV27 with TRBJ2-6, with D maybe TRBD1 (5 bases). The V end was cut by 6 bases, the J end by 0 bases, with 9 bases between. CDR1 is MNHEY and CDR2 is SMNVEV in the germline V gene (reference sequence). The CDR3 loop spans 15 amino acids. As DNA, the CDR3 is TGTGCCAGCAGCGTAGGGGTCTCTGGGGCCAACGTCCTGACTTTC. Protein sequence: CASSVGVSGANVLTF.

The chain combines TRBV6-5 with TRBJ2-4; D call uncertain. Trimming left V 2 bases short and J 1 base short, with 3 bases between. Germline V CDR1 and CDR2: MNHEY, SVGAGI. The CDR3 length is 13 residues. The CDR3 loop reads CASSYRAKNIQYF. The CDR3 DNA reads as TGTGCCAGCAGTTACCGGGCCAAAAACATTCAGTACTTC.

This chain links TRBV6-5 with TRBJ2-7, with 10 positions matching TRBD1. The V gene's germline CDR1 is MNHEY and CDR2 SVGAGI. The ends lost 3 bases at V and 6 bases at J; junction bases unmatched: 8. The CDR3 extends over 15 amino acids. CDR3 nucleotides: TGTGCCAGCAGTTATATCTTGAGGACAGGGGGCGAGCAGTACTTC. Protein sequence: CASSYILRTGGEQYF.

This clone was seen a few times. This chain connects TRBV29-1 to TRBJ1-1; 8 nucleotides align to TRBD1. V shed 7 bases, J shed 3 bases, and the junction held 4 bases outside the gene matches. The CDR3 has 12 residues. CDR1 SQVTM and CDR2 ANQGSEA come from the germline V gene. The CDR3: CSGQGLDTEAFF. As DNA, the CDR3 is TGCAGCGGACAGGGGCTGGACACTGAAGCTTTCTTT.